This TCR beta chain comes out of a study of T cells after yellow fever vaccination. Regarding the study as a whole: In post-booster samples, most primary-vaccination clones reappeared (about 97% CD4, 75% to 90% CD8). A weaker but faster secondary response was observed, peaking on day 5 versus 15.

CDR3 length equals 12 residues. Trimming pared 0 bases from V and 7 bases from J, leaving 8 bases between. Germline V CDR1 and CDR2: SGDLS, YYNGEE. In making TCR cDNA, 5'RACE template switching added a universal primer site and UMIs to it. TCRdb re-analysed the 5' RACE reads in MiXCR, keeping a single row per CDR3 protein. The profile shows about 300,000 distinct CDR3 sequences, approximately 7% of them singletons. Many counts were recorded for this clonotype. Antigen: not known. The chain joins TRBV9 to TRBJ2-7; tentative D call: TRBD1 (5 bases). The receptor comes from a man younger than 30 who received the YFV17D yellow fever vaccine. The material sequenced was PBMCs, taken around 45 days after the first yellow fever vaccination. This CDR3 is CASSVGAGEQYF. CDR3 sequence (DNA): TGTGCCAGCAGCGTAGGGGCAGGGGAGCAGTACTTC.